This TCR beta chain was found in a study of blood T cell repertoires in COVID-19 (dated by TCRdb to 2018 to 2020). Concerning the study at large: Collaborator samples came from the United States, Italy and Spain and covered acute and convalescent phases of COVID-19. A freely available public database, intended as a resource for researchers studying the immune response to SARS-CoV-2, is where the repertoires were released. The prospective study material was composed of cDNA or gDNA derived from T cells, B-cell-depleted T cells, or PBMCs. The dataset comprised deeply sampled blood TCRbeta repertoires from subjects exposed to, actively infected with, or recovered from COVID-19. A de-identified subject ID, COVID-19 status, age in years and sex were almost always included in the sample metadata. The samples were drawn from the first 160 participants of the ongoing ImmuneRACE study and from about 1,200 subjects provided by 6 global collaborators. HLA class I and class II types, where available, came from metadata supplied by the sample provider rather than from assay-based typing. Summary of the overall study and its limitations: The amount of clinical and demographic metadata varied by source and participant and was provided uncurated.

Each collaborating institution followed its own protocols to collect whole blood in K2EDTA tubes. Collaborator samples were shipped for TCRbeta analysis as frozen whole blood, isolated PBMCs, or DNA extracted from either sample type. From a lookup of the germline V gene, CDR1 and CDR2 are SGHAT and FQNNGV. The CDR3 spans 16 residues, from the cysteine through the phenylalanine. CDR3 DNA only is kept here, 48 bases in frame from base 1. Trimming accounts for 7 bases at V and 0 bases at J, while the number of junction bases matched to no gene is 9. TCRbeta CDR3 regions were amplified from genomic DNA using the immunoSEQ Assay, a bias-controlled multiplex PCR. The study's processing was this. Within the assay, amplification of reference gene primers was used to estimate how many nucleated cells each sample contained. To quantify the absolute abundance of each unique TCRbeta CDR3 rearrangement, sequence reads were collapsed and filtered. Productive Simpson clonality was computed per sample as the square root of Simpson's diversity index over productive rearrangements. Drawn from immuneACCESS, this table holds only the in-frame rearrangements with V and J called that TCRdb kept. Clones are partly lost; checked studies trace under half to an unresolved V gene and leave the rest unexplained. Clone size and V and J calls were adopted from that table, with D and trimming inferred from the DNA. Recorded for this sample are about 97,000 clones; just over 90% of them occurred a single time. Less than 2% of the sample lies in the top ten.

As concerns this clone: Its specific antigen is unknown. Per-nucleotide qualities are absent, and no much larger clonotype sits a single base away.

This clonotype originated in a man aged 55 to 70 with acute or convalescent COVID-19. Recombination linked TRBV11-2 to TRBJ2-1; 7 bases in the junction line up with TRBD1. Sequencing was performed on peripheral blood. The CDR3 region reads CASTKSTGSSYNEQFF. The sequenced DNA is TGTGCCAGCACCAAATCGACAGGGAGCTCCTACAATGAGCAGTTCTTC.